The 6 T cell receptor beta chains below all came from one sample that was sequenced in a study of T cell therapy after organ transplantation. The method was immunoSEQ multiplex PCR; TCRdb's version includes in-frame clones alone and lacks a portion of them. The table records roughly 48,000 clones, roughly 93% of them present only once. Their antigens remain unidentified. Sequencing used CD8+ T cells from blood, obtained before autologous CMV-specific T cell therapy. The receptors stem from a human patient who had received a solid organ transplant and had CMV disease.

The genes are TRBV11-2 and TRBJ2-7, with D possibly TRBD1 on 5 matching bases. V was trimmed by 0 bases and J by 5 bases, leaving 20 bases between them. CDR1 SGHAT and CDR2 FQNNGV come from the germline V gene. This CDR3 contains 17 residues. The CDR3 loop is CASSLEGAAGWAHEQYF. DNA of the CDR3: TGTGCCAGCAGCTTAGAAGGGGCGGCAGGGTGGGCCCACGAGCAGTACTTC.

The chain uses TRBV6-6 and TRBJ1-1, with 7 nucleotides matching TRBD1. Looked up from germline, CDR1 is MNHNY and CDR2 is SVGAGI (reference sequence). The CDR3 is 11 residues long. V was clipped by 5 bases and J by 8 bases; unmatched bases: 2. The CDR3 region is CASSTGQEAFF. The CDR3 nucleotides are TGTGCCAGCAGTACGGGACAGGAAGCTTTCTTT.

The chain is built from TRBV30 and TRBJ2-1; D may be TRBD2 (6 bases). Germline V gives CDR1 GTSNPN, CDR2 SVGIG (reference sequence). This CDR3 spans 13 amino acids. Trimming pared 5 bases from V and 9 bases from J, leaving 17 bases between. DNA of the CDR3: TGTGCCTGGGGGTACCGTCCGGGAGCTGAGCAGTTCTTC. The encoded protein is CAWGYRPGAEQFF.

The chain links TRBV9 to TRBJ2-3, with 7 bases that match TRBD2. Germline V gene lookup returns CDR1 SGDLS and CDR2 YYNGEE. This CDR3 region has 14 residues. The J segment lost 3 bases and the V segment lost 0 bases, leaving 1 base of the junction unmatched. CDR3 DNA sequence: TGTGCCAGCAGCGTAGAACTAGCGACAGATACGCAGTATTTT. Amino acids: CASSVELATDTQYF. Full variable domain (outside the CDR3, taken from reference TRBV9 and TRBJ2-3): DSGVTQTPKHLITATGQRVTLRCSPRSGDLSVYWYQQSLDQGLQFLIQYYNGEERAKGNILERFSAQQFPDLHSELNLSSLELGDSALYFCASSVELATDTQYFGPGTRLTVL.

This chain connects TRBV10-1 to TRBJ2-1; D ambiguous. The germline V and J ends were trimmed by 4 bases and 6 bases, with 7 bases remaining between them. CDR1 is WNHNN, CDR2 SYGVQD, per germline (reference sequence). The CDR3 contains 12 residues. CDR3 nucleotide sequence: TGCGCCAGCAGTGCAGAGCGCAATGAGCAGTTCTTC. Translating it yields CASSAERNEQFF.

This clone showed up just once. The V and J genes are TRBV2 and TRBJ2-7; 10 bases align to TRBD2. CDR1 is SNHLY, CDR2 FYNNEI, per germline. The CDR3 covers 14 residues. V trimming: 10 bases; J trimming: 5 bases; junction bases outside the gene matches: 11. The CDR3 protein is CATWASGGAHEQYF. The CDR3 DNA reads TGTGCCACCTGGGCTAGCGGGGGTGCACACGAGCAGTACTTC.